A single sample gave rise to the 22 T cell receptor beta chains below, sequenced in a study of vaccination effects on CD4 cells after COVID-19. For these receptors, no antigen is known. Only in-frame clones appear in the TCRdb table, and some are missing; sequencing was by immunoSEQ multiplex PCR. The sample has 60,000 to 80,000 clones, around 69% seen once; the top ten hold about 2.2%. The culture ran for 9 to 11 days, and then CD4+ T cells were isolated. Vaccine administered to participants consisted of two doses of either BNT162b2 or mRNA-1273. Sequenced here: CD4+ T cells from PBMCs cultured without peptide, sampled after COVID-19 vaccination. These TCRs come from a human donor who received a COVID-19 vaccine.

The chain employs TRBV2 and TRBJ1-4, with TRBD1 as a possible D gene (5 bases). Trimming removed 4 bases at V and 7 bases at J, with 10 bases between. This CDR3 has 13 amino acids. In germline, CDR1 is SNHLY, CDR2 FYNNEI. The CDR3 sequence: CASSGGTGEKLFF. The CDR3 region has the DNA TGTGCCAGCAGTGGAGGGACGGGTGAAAAACTGTTTTTT.

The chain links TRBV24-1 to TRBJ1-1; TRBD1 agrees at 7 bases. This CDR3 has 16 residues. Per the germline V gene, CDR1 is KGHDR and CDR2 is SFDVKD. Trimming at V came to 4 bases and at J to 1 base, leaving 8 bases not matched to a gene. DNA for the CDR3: TGTGCCACCAGTGACGCGAAGGGACAGAGGAACACTGAAGCTTTCTTT. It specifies CATSDAKGQRNTEAFF.

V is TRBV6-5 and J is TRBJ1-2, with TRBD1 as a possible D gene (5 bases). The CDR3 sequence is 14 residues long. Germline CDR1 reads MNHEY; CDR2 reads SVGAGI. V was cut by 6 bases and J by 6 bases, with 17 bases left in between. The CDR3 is CASRHGGGGNGYTF. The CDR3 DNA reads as TGTGCCAGCAGACATGGGGGGGGAGGGAATGGCTACACCTTC.

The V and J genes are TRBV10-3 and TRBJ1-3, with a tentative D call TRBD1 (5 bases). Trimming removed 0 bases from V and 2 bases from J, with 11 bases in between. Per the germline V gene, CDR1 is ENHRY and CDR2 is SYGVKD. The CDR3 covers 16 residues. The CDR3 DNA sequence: TGTGCCATCAGTGAGTCTCCCGGGGGAACTGGAAACACCATATATTTT. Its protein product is CAISESPGGTGNTIYF.

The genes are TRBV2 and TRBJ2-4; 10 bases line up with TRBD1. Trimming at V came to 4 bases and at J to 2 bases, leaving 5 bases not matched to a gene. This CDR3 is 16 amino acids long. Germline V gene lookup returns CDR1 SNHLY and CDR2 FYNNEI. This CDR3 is CASSGRQGASKNIQYF. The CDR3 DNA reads TGTGCCAGCAGTGGAAGACAGGGGGCGTCCAAAAACATTCAGTACTTC.

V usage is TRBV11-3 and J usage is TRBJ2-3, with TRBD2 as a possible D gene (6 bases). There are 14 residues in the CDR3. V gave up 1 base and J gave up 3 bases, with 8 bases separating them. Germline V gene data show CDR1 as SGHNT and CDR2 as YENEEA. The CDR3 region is CASSLGGATDTQYF. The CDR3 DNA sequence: TGTGCCAGCAGCTTAGGCGGGGCAACAGATACGCAGTATTTT.

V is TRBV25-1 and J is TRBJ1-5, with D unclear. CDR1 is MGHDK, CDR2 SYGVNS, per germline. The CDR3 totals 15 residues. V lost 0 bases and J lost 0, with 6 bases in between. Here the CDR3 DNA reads TGTGCCAGCAGTGAATACACCTATAGCAATCAGCCCCAGCATTTT. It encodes CASSEYTYSNQPQHF.

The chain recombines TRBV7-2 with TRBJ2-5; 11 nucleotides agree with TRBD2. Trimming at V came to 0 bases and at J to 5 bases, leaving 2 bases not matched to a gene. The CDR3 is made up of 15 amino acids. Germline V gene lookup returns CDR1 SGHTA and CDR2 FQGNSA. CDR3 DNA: TGTGCCAGCAGCTTAGCTAGCGGGGGGGCGGAGACCCAGTACTTC. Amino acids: CASSLASGGAETQYF.

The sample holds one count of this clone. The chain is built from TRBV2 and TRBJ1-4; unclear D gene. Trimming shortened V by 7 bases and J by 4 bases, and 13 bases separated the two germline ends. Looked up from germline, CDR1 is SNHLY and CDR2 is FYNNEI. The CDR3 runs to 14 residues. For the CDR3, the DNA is TGTGCCAGCATCCCGGAGCTTAATAATGAAAAACTGTTTTTT. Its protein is CASIPELNNEKLFF. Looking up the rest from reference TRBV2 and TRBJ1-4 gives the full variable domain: EPEVTQTPSHQVTQMGQEVILRCVPISNHLYFYWYRQILGQKVEFLVSFYNNEISEKSEIFDDQFSVERPDGSNFTLKIRSTKLEDSAMYFCASIPELNNEKLFFGSGTQLSVL.

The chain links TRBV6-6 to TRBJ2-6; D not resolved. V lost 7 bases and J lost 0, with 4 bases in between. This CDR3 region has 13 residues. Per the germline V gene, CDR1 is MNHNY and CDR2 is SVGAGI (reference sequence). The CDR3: CASTISGANVLTF. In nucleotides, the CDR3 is TGTGCCAGCACGATCTCTGGGGCCAACGTCCTGACTTTC.

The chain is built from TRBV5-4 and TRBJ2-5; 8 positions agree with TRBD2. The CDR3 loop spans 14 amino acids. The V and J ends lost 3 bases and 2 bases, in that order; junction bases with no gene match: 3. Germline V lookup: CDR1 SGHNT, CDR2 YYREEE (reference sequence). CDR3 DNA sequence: TGTGCCAGCAGCTACCGGGGGGGGCAAGAGACCCAGTACTTC. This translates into CASSYRGGQETQYF.

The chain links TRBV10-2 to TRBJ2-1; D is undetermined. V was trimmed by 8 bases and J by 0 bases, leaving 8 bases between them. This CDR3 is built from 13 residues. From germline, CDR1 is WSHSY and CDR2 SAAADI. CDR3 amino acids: CASARGSYNEQFF. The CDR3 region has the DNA TGCGCCAGCGCCCGTGGCTCCTACAATGAGCAGTTCTTC.

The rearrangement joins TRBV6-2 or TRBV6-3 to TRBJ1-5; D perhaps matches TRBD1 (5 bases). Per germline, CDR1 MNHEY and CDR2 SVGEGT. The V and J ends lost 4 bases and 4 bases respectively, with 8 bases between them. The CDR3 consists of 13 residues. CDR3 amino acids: CASSWDLNQPQHF. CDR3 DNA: TGTGCCAGCAGTTGGGACCTTAATCAGCCCCAGCATTTT.

The DNA for the CDR3 is TGTGCCAGCAGCATGGGACCTAGCCACCAGCAGTACGTC. Amino acids: CASSMGPSHQQYV. V is TRBV7-8 and J is TRBJ2-7; D tentatively reads TRBD1 or TRBD2 (5 bases each). The CDR3 totals 13 residues. Trimming pared 5 bases from V and 8 bases from J, leaving 16 bases between. Germline-derived CDR1 and CDR2 are SGHVS and FQNEAQ.

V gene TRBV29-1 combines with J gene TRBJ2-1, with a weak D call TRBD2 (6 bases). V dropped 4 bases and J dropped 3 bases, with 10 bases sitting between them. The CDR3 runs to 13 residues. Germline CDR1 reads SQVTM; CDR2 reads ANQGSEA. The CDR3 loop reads CSVGGDLYNEQFF. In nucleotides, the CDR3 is TGCAGCGTTGGGGGGGACCTCTACAATGAGCAGTTCTTC.

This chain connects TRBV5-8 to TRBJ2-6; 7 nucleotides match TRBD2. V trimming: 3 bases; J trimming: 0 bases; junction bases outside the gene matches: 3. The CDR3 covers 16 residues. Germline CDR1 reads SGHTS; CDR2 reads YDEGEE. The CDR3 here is CASSWGGFSGANVLTF. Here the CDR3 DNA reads TGTGCCAGCAGCTGGGGGGGGTTCTCTGGGGCCAACGTCCTGACTTTC.

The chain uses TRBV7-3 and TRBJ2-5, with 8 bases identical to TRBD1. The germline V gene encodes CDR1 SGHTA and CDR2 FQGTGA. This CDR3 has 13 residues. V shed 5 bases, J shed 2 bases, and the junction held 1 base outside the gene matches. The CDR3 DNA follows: TGTGCCAGCAGCCACAGGGGGCAAGAGACCCAGTACTTC. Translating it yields CASSHRGQETQYF.

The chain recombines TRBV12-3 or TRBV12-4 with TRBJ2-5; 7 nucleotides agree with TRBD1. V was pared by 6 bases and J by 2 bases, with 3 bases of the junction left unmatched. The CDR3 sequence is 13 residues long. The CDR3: CASRPQGQETQYF. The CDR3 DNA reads TGTGCCAGCAGGCCACAGGGGCAAGAGACCCAGTACTTC.

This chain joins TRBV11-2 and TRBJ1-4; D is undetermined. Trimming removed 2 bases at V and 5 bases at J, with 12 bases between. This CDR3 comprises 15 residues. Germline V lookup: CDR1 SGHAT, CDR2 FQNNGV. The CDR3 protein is CASSLTLGGNEKLFF. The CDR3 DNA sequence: TGTGCCAGCAGCTTAACTCTTGGAGGGAATGAAAAACTGTTTTTT. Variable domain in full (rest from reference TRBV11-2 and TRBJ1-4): EAGVAQSPRYKIIEKRQSVAFWCNPISGHATLYWYQQILGQGPKLLIQFQNNGVVDDSQLPKDRFSAERLKGVDSTLKIQPAKLEDSAVYLCASSLTLGGNEKLFFGSGTQLSVL.

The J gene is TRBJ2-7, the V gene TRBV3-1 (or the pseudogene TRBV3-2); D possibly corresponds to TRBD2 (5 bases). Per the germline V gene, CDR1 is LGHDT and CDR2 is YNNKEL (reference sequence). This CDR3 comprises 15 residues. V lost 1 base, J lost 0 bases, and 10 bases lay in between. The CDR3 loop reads CASSQGRVSSYEQYV. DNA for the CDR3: TGTGCCAGCAGCCAAGGGCGGGTCAGCTCCTACGAGCAGTACGTC.

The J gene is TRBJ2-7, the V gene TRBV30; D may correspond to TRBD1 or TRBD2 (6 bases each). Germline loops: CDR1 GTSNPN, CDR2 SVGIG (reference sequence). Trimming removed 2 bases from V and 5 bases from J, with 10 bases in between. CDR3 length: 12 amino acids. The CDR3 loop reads CAWSSGDNEQYV. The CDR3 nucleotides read TGTGCCTGGAGTTCGGGGGACAACGAGCAGTACGTC.

This chain's CDR3 is CASSQLSSSTDTQYF. The CDR3 DNA is TGCGCCAGCAGCCAACTATCCTCTAGCACAGATACGCAGTATTTT. The chain employs TRBV4-3 and TRBJ2-3; D unresolved. The length of the CDR3 is 15 residues. Trimming removed 2 bases from V and 0 bases from J, with 9 bases in between. Germline-derived CDR1 and CDR2 are LGHNA and YSLEER.